This T cell receptor (beta chain) was sequenced during a study of early T cells in non-severe SARS-CoV-2 infection (dated by TCRdb to the early 2020s). Notes on the research overall: TCR sequencing used bulk RNA from unsorted whole blood, so alpha and beta chains could not be paired.

Libraries came from 5' RACE. For sequencing, a NextSeq 500 was employed. Unique molecular identifiers were attached to individual cDNA molecules in the TCR library protocol so that sequencing error and PCR bias could be corrected. Both TCR alpha and beta chains were sequenced, and tight co-correlation was observed between alpha and beta sequence abundances in each sample. Processing in the source paper ran as follows. Decombinator V4 was used to perform V gene, J gene and CDR3 annotation of TCR sequences. Expanded TCRs were defined as changing significantly between any two time points under a Poisson model with p below 0.0001. TCR abundances were normalised to the total number of TCRs sequenced per sample and were expressed as counts per million. VDJdb, accessed 1 November 2021, was searched for CMV, EBV and SARS-CoV-2 annotated TCRs, excluding TCRs annotated for multiple antigens. The public reads were run again by TCRdb, first through fastp at Q25 and then through MiXCR, and only productive beta chains were kept. All rows with the same CDR3 protein become a single entry with the most common DNA and genes. These V and J calls originate from TCRdb's pipeline instead of the authors' own analysis. The sample table records some 67,000 distinct CDR3 sequences; around 13% of these occur just once. The top ten clonotypes cover over 4% of the sample.

By how much of the sample it makes up, this clonotype is medium-sized (0.01 to 0.1%). Its antigen is currently not known. No much larger clonotype is one base removed from it; base qualities were not supplied. Results the study describes overall, beyond this receptor: VDJdb matching was skewed toward anti-spike CD8 responses and likely underestimated virus-specific expansions, missing private and CD4 specificities.

This was a case-control study nested in a cohort of healthcare workers in London, UK, who had nasopharyngeal swab PCR tests and blood samples taken every week. Between 23 and 31 March 2020, the week of the UK lockdown, healthcare workers were enrolled and then followed up weekly for as long as 16 weeks. This TCR derives from an adult who was a healthcare worker with PCR-confirmed SARS-CoV-2 infection or an uninfected control (not recorded which). The sequencing sample was made of whole blood.

In nucleotide form, the sequence is TGCAGCGTGACACAGGGGGCAGTGGATTCACCCCTCCACTTT. Translated, this is CSVTQGAVDSPLHF. This sequence uses TRBV29-1 and TRBJ1-6, with TRBD1 matching 9 junction bases. Including cysteine and phenylalanine, the CDR3 has 14 amino acids. The entry retains the CDR3 DNA only, 42 bases that are in frame from base 1. Unmatched junction bases come to 8, with V trimmed by 6 bases and J by 8 bases. Per the germline V gene, SQVTM is the CDR1 and ANQGSEA is the CDR2.